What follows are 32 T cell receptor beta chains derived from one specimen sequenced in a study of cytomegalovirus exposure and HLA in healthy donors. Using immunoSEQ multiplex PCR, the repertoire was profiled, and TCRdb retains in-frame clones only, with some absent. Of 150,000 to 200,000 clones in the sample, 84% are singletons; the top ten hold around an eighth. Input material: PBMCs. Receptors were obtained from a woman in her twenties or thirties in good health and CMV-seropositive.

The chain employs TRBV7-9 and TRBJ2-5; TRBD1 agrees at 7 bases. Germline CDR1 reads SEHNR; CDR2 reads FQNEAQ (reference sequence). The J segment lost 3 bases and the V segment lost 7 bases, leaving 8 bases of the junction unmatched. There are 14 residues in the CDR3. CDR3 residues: CASIKAGTEETQYF. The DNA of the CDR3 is TGTGCCAGCATCAAAGCCGGGACAGAAGAGACCCAGTACTTC.

CDR3 loop: CASSFTEGNEQFF. The CDR3 nucleotides read TGTGCCAGCAGCTTTACGGAGGGCAATGAGCAGTTCTTC. The rearrangement uses TRBV11-1 and TRBJ2-1; a possible D gene is TRBD2 (6 bases). This CDR3 has 13 residues. The germline V gene has CDR1 SGHAT and CDR2 FQDESV (reference sequence). The V gene lost 3 bases and the J gene lost 6 bases, with 9 bases spanning the gap.

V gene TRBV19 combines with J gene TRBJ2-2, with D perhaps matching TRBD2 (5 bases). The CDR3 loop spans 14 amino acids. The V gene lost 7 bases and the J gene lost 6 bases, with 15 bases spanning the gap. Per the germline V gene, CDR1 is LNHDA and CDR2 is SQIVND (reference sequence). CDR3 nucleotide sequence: TGTGCCAGTAACGAGCGGAATCCCCCCGGGGAGCTGTTTTTT. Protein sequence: CASNERNPPGELFF.

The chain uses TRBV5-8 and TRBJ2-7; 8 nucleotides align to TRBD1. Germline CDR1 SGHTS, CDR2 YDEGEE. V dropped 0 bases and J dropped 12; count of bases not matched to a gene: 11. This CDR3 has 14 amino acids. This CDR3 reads CASSLERTGLLGYF. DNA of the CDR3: TGTGCCAGCAGCTTGGAAAGGACAGGGCTTTTGGGGTACTTC.

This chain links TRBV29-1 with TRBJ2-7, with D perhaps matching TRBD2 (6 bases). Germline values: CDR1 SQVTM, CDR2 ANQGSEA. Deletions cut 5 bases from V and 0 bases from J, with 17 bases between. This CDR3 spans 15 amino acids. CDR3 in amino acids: CSVLGRRGSSYEQYF. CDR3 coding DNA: TGCAGCGTTTTAGGGAGGAGGGGTAGCTCCTACGAGCAGTACTTC.

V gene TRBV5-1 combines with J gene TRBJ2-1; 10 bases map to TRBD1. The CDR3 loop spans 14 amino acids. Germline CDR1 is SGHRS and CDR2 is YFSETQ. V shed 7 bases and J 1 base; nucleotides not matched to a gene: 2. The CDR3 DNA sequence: TGCGCCAGCGAGGGACAGGGGTCCTACAATGAGCAGTTCTTC. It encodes CASEGQGSYNEQFF.

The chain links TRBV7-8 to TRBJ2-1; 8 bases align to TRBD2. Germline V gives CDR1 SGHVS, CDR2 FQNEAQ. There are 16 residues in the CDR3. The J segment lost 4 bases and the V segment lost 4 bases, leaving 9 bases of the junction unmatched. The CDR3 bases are TGTGCCAGCAGCTCCACTAGCGGAGGCCTTTACAATGAGCAGTTCTTC. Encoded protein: CASSSTSGGLYNEQFF.

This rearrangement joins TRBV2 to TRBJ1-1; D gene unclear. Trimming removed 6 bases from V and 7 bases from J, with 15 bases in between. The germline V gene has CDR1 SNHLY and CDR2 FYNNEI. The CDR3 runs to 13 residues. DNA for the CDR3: TGTGCCAGCAGAACCGATCAGGTTGGTGAAGCTTTCTTT. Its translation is CASRTDQVGEAFF.

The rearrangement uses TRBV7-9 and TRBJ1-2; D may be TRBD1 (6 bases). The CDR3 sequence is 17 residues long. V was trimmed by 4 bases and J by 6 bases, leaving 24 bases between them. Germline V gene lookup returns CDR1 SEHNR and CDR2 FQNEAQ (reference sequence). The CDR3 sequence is CASSWLGSRGVEDGYTF. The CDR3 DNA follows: TGTGCCAGCAGCTGGTTGGGGTCCAGGGGAGTTGAGGATGGCTACACCTTC. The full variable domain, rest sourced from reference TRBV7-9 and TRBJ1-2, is DTGVSQNPRHKITKRGQNVTFRCDPISEHNRLYWYRQTLGQGPEFLTYFQNEAQLEKSRLLSDRFSAERPKGSFSTLEIQRTEQGDSAMYLCASSWLGSRGVEDGYTFGSGTRLTVV.

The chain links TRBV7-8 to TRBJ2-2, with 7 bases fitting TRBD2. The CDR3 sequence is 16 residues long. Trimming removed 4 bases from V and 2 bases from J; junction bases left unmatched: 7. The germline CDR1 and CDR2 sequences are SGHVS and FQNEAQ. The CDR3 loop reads CASSWTGLLNTGELFF. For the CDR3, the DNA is TGTGCCAGCAGCTGGACGGGACTACTTAACACCGGGGAGCTGTTTTTT.

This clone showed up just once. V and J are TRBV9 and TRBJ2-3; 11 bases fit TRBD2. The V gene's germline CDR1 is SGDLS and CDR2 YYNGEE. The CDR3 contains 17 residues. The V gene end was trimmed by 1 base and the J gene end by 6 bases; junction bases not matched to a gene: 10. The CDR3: CASSVLGLLAGGDTQYF. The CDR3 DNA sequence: TGTGCCAGCAGCGTATTAGGCCTCTTAGCGGGAGGGGATACGCAGTATTTT.

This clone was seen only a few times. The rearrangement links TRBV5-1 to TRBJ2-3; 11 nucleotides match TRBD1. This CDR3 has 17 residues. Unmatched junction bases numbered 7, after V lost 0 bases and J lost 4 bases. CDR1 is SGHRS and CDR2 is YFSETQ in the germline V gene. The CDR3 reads CASSLVNGQGAPDTQYF. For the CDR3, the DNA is TGCGCCAGCAGCTTGGTGAACGGACAGGGGGCCCCAGATACGCAGTATTTT.

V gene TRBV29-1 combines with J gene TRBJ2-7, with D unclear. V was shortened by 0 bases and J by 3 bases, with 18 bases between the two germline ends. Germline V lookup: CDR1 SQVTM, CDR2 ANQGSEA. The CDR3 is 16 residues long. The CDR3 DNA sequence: TGCAGCGTTGAAGAGCAGGCGCCGGATAATTACTACGAGCAGTACTTC. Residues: CSVEEQAPDNYYEQYF.

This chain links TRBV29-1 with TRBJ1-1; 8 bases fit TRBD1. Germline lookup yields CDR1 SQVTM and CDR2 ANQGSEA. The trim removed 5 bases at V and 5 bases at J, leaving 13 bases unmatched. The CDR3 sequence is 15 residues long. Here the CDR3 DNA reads TGCAGCGTTAAACCACGCGGACAGGGTCTGACTGAAGCTTTCTTT. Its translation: CSVKPRGQGLTEAFF. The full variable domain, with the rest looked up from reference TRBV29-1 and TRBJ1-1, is SAVISQKPSRDICQRGTSLTIQCQVDSQVTMMFWYRQQPGQSLTLIATANQGSEATYESGFVIDKFPISRPNLTFSTLTVSNMSPEDSSIYLCSVKPRGQGLTEAFFGQGTRLTVV.

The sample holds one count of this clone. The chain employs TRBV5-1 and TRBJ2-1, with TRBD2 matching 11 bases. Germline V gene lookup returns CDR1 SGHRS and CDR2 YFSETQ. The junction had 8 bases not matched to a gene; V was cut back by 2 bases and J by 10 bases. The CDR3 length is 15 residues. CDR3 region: CASSLLAGGQGEQFF. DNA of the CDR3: TGCGCCAGCAGCTTATTAGCGGGAGGGCAAGGGGAGCAGTTCTTC.

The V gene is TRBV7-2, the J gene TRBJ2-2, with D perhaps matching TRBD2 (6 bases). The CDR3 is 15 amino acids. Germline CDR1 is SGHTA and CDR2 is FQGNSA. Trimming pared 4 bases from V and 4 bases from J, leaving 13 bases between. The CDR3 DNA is TGTGCCAGCAGCTCTCGGGAGTCCGGCACCGGGGAGCTGTTTTTT. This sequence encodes CASSSRESGTGELFF.

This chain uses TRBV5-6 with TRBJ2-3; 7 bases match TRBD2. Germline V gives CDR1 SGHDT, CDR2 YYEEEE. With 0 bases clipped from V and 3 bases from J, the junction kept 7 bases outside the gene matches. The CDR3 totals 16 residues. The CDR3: CASSLDGGGGTDTQYF. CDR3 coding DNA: TGTGCCAGCAGCTTGGATGGTGGGGGAGGGACAGATACGCAGTATTTT. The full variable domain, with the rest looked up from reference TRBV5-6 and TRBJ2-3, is DAGVTQSPTHLIKTRGQQVTLRCSPKSGHDTVSWYQQALGQGPQFIFQYYEEEERQRGNFPDRFSGHQFPNYSSELNVNALLLGDSALYLCASSLDGGGGTDTQYFGPGTRLTVL.

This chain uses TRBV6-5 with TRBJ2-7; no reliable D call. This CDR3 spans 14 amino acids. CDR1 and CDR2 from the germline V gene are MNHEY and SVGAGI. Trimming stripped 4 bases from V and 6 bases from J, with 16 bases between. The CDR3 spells CASSLTTGSLEQYF. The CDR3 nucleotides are TGTGCCAGCAGTTTGACGACTGGGTCGCTCGAGCAGTACTTC.

This chain's CDR3 is CASSLGAGGDSSYNEQFF. The CDR3 DNA reads as TGTGCCAGTAGCCTGGGAGCAGGGGGCGACAGCTCCTACAATGAGCAGTTCTTC. The chain joins TRBV19 to TRBJ2-1; 8 bases line up with TRBD1. In germline, CDR1 is LNHDA, CDR2 SQIVND (reference sequence). This CDR3 is 18 amino acids long. V lost 6 bases to trimming and J lost 0 bases; unmatched junction nucleotides: 13.

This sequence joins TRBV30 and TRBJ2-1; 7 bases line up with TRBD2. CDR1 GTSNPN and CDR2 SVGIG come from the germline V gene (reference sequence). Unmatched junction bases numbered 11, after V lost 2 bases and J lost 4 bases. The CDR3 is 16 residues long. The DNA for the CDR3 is TGTGCCTGGAGTCGGCCTGGCGGGAGCCGTTACAATGAGCAGTTCTTC. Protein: CAWSRPGGSRYNEQFF. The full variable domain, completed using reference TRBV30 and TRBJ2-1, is SQTIHQWPATLVQPVGSPLSLECTVEGTSNPNLYWYRQAAGRGLQLLFYSVGIGQISSEVPQNLSASRPQDRQFILSSKKLLLSDSGFYLCAWSRPGGSRYNEQFFGPGTRLTVL.

CDR3 DNA sequence: TGTGCCATCAGGGGGGACAGGGAAATTCTCTACGAGCAGTACTTC. Its protein is CAIRGDREILYEQYF. The J gene is TRBJ2-7, the V gene TRBV10-3, with 9 nucleotides matching TRBD1. From germline, CDR1 is ENHRY and CDR2 SYGVKD. This CDR3 contains 15 residues. V dropped 6 bases and J dropped 3; count of bases not matched to a gene: 9.

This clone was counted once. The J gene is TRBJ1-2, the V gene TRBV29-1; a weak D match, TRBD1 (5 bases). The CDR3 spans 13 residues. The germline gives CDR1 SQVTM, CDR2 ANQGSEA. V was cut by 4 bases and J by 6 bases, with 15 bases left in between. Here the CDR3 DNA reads TGCAGCGTTGGGGACCGTCGCGGGGATGGCTACACCTTC. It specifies CSVGDRRGDGYTF.

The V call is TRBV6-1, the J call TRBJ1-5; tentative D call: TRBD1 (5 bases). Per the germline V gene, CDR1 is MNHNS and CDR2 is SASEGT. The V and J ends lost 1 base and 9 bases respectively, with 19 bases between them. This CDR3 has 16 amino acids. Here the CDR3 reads CASSEERRQGVRPQHF. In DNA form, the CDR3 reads TGTGCCAGCAGTGAAGAAAGGCGTCAGGGTGTAAGGCCCCAGCATTTT.

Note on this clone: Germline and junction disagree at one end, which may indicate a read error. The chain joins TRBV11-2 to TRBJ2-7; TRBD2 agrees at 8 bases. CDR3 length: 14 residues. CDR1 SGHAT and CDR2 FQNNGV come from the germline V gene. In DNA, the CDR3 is TGTGCCAGCAGTTTAGCGGGGTTCTCCTACGAGCAGTACTTC. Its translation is CASSLAGFSYEQYF.

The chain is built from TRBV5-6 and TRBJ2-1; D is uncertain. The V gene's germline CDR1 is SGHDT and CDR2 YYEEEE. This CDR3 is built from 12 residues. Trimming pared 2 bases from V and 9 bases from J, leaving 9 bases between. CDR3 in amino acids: CASSFVRGEQFF. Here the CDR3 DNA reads TGTGCCAGCAGCTTCGTGAGAGGTGAGCAGTTCTTC.

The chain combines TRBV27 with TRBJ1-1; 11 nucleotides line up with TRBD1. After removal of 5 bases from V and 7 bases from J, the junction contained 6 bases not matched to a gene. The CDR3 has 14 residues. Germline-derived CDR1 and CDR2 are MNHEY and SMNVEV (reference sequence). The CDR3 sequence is CASSARTGGVEAFF. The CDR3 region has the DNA TGTGCCAGCAGTGCCCGGACAGGGGGCGTTGAAGCTTTCTTT.

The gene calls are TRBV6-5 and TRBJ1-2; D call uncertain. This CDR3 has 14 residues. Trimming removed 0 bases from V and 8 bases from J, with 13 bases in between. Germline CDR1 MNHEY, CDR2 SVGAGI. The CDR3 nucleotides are TGTGCCAGCAGTTACTCGGAGGTGGGCGGCGGCTACACCTTC. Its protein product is CASSYSEVGGGYTF.

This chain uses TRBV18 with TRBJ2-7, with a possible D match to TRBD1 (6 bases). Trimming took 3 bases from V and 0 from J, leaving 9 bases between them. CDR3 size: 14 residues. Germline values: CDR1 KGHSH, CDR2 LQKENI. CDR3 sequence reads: CASSPTGLSYEQYF. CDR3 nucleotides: TGTGCCAGCTCACCTACAGGGCTCTCCTACGAGCAGTACTTC. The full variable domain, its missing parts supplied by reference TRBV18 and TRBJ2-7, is NAGVMQNPRHLVRRRGQEARLRCSPMKGHSHVYWYRQLPEEGLKFMVYLQKENIIDESGMPKERFSAEFPKEGPSILRIQQVVRGDSAAYFCASSPTGLSYEQYFGPGTRLTVT.

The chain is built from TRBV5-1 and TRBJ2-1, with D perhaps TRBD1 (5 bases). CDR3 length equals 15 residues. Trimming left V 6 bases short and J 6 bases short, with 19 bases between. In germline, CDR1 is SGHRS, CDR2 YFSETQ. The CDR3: CASTLTGQVANEQFF. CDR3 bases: TGCGCCAGCACGCTTACAGGCCAGGTAGCCAATGAGCAGTTCTTC.

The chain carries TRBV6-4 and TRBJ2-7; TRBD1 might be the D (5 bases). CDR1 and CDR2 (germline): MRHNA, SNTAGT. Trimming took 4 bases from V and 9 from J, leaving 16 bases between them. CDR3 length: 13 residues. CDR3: CASSASGGGAQYF. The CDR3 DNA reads TGTGCCAGCAGTGCTTCAGGCGGTGGGGCGCAGTACTTC.

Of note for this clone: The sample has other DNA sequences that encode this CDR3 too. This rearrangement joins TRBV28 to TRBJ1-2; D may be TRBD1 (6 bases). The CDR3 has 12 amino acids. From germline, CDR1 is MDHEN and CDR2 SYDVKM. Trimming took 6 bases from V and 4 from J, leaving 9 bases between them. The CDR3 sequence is CASSRTAYGYTF. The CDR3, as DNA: TGTGCCAGCAGCCGGACAGCCTATGGCTACACCTTC.

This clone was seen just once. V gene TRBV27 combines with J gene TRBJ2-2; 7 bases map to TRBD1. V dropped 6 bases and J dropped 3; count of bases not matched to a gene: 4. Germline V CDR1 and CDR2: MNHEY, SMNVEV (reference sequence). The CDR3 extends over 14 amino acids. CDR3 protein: CASSPGQYTGELFF. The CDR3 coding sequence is TGTGCCAGCAGCCCGGGACAGTACACCGGGGAGCTGTTTTTT.